A single sample is the source of the 15 T cell receptor beta chains below, sequenced in a study of T cells after yellow fever vaccination. One entry per CDR3 protein, called by TCRdb with MiXCR from the 5' RACE reads. The table lists approximately 610,000 distinct CDR3 sequences, less than 20% of them singletons. Sequences were derived from PBMCs, sampled 5 days after the first yellow fever vaccination. These receptors all stem from a man younger than 30 who received the YFV17D yellow fever vaccine.

This clonotype showed up just a few times. V and J are TRBV3-1 and TRBJ2-1; D might be TRBD1 (6 bases). This CDR3 comprises 14 residues. Per germline, CDR1 LGHDT and CDR2 YNNKEL (reference sequence). Deletions cut 4 bases from V and 6 bases from J, with 13 bases between. The CDR3 sequence is CASSPRQVSNEQFF. The CDR3 DNA sequence: TGTGCCAGCAGCCCGAGACAGGTCTCCAATGAGCAGTTCTTC.

Only a few counts were recorded for this clonotype. This chain joins TRBV3-1 and TRBJ1-4; D uncertain. V was pared by 0 bases and J by 7 bases, with 3 bases between. The length of the CDR3 is 12 residues. In germline, CDR1 is LGHDT, CDR2 YNNKEL (reference sequence). The DNA of the CDR3 is TGTGCCAGCAGCCAAGATGTTGAAAAACTGTTTTTT. Protein: CASSQDVEKLFF.

The rearrangement uses TRBV11-2 and TRBJ2-7; the D is unclear. Trimming took 0 bases from V and 4 from J, leaving 7 bases between them. This CDR3 contains 13 residues. Germline assignment: CDR1 SGHAT and CDR2 FQNNGV. CDR3 bases: TGTGCCAGCAGCTTAGATAGGATGTACGAGCAGTACTTC. The encoded protein is CASSLDRMYEQYF.

This clonotype has a handful of counts. The genes are TRBV7-2 and TRBJ2-3, with TRBD2 as a possible D gene (6 bases). The V gene's germline CDR1 is SGHTA and CDR2 FQGNSA. This CDR3 contains 16 residues. The V and J ends lost 2 bases and 2 bases respectively, with 14 bases between them. DNA for the CDR3: TGTGCCAGCAGCTTAATCGGGGGACCCTCCACAGATACGCAGTATTTT. Translation gives CASSLIGGPSTDTQYF.

This rearrangement joins TRBV11-3 to TRBJ1-2, with TRBD1 matching over 7 bases. The V gene's germline CDR1 is SGHNT and CDR2 YENEEA. The trim removed 5 bases at V and 7 bases at J, leaving 7 bases unmatched. CDR3 length: 13 residues. The DNA of the CDR3 is TGTGCCAGCAGCCAACCAGGGGGGGTTGGCTACACCTTC. This translates into CASSQPGGVGYTF.

This chain joins TRBV30 and TRBJ2-1; D gene uncertain. The ends were cut back, 2 bases at V and 2 bases at J, with 7 bases in the middle. The germline V gene has CDR1 GTSNPN and CDR2 SVGIG (reference sequence). This CDR3 is built from 13 residues. CDR3 bases: TGTGCCTGGAGTAAAGGGACCTACAATGAGCAGTTCTTC. Translation: CAWSKGTYNEQFF.

The rearrangement uses TRBV29-1 and TRBJ2-1, with no clear D. CDR1 and CDR2 (germline): SQVTM, ANQGSEA. The CDR3 spans 12 residues. Trimming shortened V by 7 bases and J by 7 bases, and 14 bases separated the two germline ends. The CDR3 region is CSAVGWRNEQFF. CDR3 nucleotides: TGCAGCGCTGTAGGTTGGAGAAATGAGCAGTTCTTC.

There are a few counts of this clonotype. The chain recombines TRBV9 with TRBJ2-5; D may be TRBD1 (5 bases). Looked up from germline, CDR1 is SGDLS and CDR2 is YYNGEE. The CDR3 runs 13 residues. Trimming removed 3 bases at V and 5 bases at J, with 11 bases between. CDR3: CASSAQVGETQYF. CDR3 nucleotides: TGTGCCAGCAGCGCACAGGTGGGGGAGACCCAGTACTTC.

The table lists this clonotype with a few counts. The chain has TRBV21-1 and TRBJ2-4; whether TRBD1, the table's D call, matches the DNA was not checked. TRBV21-1 is designated a pseudogene. The CDR3 is 15 amino acids. The CDR3 protein is CASSNWRGDGNIQYF. Written as DNA, the CDR3 is TGTGCCAGCAGCAATTGGAGAGGGGACGGAAACATTCAGTACTTC.

V and J are TRBV29-1 and TRBJ2-1; D unresolved. CDR3 length: 10 residues. Between the trimmed V and J ends, which lost 4 bases and 6 bases, there was a span of 4 bases. CDR1 and CDR2 (germline): SQVTM, ANQGSEA. DNA for the CDR3: TGCAGCGTTGGGGTCAATGAGCAGTTCTTC. Protein product: CSVGVNEQFF.

The genes are TRBV4-3 and TRBJ2-1; 10 bases map to TRBD2. The CDR3 has 16 amino acids. Germline V lookup: CDR1 LGHNA, CDR2 YSLEER. J lost 8 bases, V lost 0 bases, and 7 bases had no gene match. The CDR3 DNA is TGCGCCAGCAGCCAAGATCCGCTAGCGGGGGTGGATGAGCAGTTCTTC. Translated, it gives CASSQDPLAGVDEQFF.

The rearrangement links TRBV5-1 to TRBJ1-2; 8 bases agree with TRBD1. CDR1 SGHRS and CDR2 YFSETQ come from the germline V gene. V was pared by 3 bases and J by 2 bases, with 3 bases of the junction left unmatched. The CDR3 runs to 14 residues. The CDR3 sequence is CASSWDRTNYGYTF. CDR3 bases: TGCGCCAGCAGCTGGGACAGGACAAACTATGGCTACACCTTC.

The rearrangement links TRBV27 to TRBJ2-7; TRBD2 matches at 9 bases. The germline V gene encodes CDR1 MNHEY and CDR2 SMNVEV (reference sequence). The CDR3 extends over 15 amino acids. Trimming cost V 0 bases and J 5 bases; bases outside gene matches: 5. The CDR3 loop is CASSLSGSGGNEQYV. The CDR3 DNA is TGTGCCAGCAGTTTATCAGGCAGCGGGGGGAACGAGCAGTACGTC.

Worth noting for this clonotype: Sequence at one end of the junction differs from germline and may be a read error. J is TRBJ1-1 and V is TRBV7-6; D not resolved. CDR1 is SGHVS and CDR2 is FNYEAQ in the germline V gene. This CDR3 comprises 8 residues. This CDR3 is CASSPAVF. CDR3 bases: TGTGCCAGCAGCCCTGCGGTCTTT.

The chain joins TRBV4-3 to TRBJ1-2; D gene uncertain. The CDR3 consists of 17 residues. V lost 0 bases, J lost 0 bases, and 14 bases lay in between. CDR1 and CDR2 from the germline V gene are LGHNA and YSLEER. CDR3 amino acids: CASSQEEIMAANYGYTF. CDR3 DNA sequence: TGCGCCAGCAGCCAAGAAGAAATCATGGCGGCTAACTATGGCTACACCTTC.